This TCR beta chain was obtained from a study of cytomegalovirus exposure and HLA in healthy donors. Primers included in the PCR were 60 Vbeta and 13 Jbeta primers. The method was immunoSEQ multiplex PCR; TCRdb's version includes in-frame clones alone and lacks a portion of them. The sample contains 60,000 or so clones, over 65% of which appear only once. As for this clone: Its antigen is not identified.

Study results and limitations: It was taken for granted in presence/absence analyses that sequencing depth across donors was roughly uniform. Later on, an analysis tied some 17,000 TCR beta sequences to HLA alleles at 0.05 false discovery rate. In vitro assays verified that a few CMV-associated chains recognized CMV antigens specifically.

V shed 7 bases, J shed 8 bases, and the junction held 5 bases outside the gene matches. Germline CDR1 is LNHDA and CDR2 is SQIVND (reference sequence). The CDR3 loop spans 13 amino acids. The sequenced material came from PBMCs. The sequence derives from a man in his forties in good health and CMV-seropositive. The chain is built from TRBV19 and TRBJ1-6, with 7 bases matching TRBD1. CDR3 sequence: CASTVDRDSPLHF. CDR3 DNA sequence: TGTGCCAGTACAGTTGACAGGGATTCACCCCTCCACTTT.